Below, one T cell receptor (beta chain) is given with its context. Its specificity is unknown. Germline CDR1 reads SGHAT; CDR2 reads FQDESV (reference sequence). This CDR3 contains 12 residues. Deletions cut 4 bases from V and 4 bases from J, with 4 bases between. Sequenced by immunoSEQ multiplex PCR; TCRdb stores in-frame clones only, minus some. The table lists 350,000 to 500,000 clones, 90% of them singletons, with around 4.2% in the top ten. This sample was included in a study of Ad26.COV2.S vaccination and SARS-CoV-2 variants. Study-level results: With respect to non-spike TCR breadth, vaccine and placebo recipients were similar.

Stated treatment: roughly 20 received Ad26.COV2.S at low or high dose, single or two shots; 5 received placebo; per-sample allocation not given. On day 63 after the first injection, vaccine and placebo recipients gave samples. The sample consisted of peripheral blood, taken in a trial of Ad26.COV2.S vaccine versus placebo. The receptor comes from a person between 18 and 60 years old who received the Ad26.COV2.S COVID-19 vaccine or a placebo. The chain carries TRBV11-1 and TRBJ2-2; D not certain. The CDR3, as DNA: TGTGCCAGCAGCTCTTTCACCGGGGAGCTGTTTTTT. This translates into CASSSFTGELFF. Full variable domain (remainder filled in from reference TRBV11-1 and TRBJ2-2): EAEVAQSPRYKITEKSQAVAFWCDPISGHATLYWYRQILGQGPELLVQFQDESVVDDSQLPKDRFSAERLKGVDSTLKIQPAELGDSAMYLCASSSFTGELFFGEGSRLTVL.